The table lists the clone carrying this T cell receptor (beta chain) with a few counts. Its antigen remains unknown. The sample comes from a study of response to subunit inactivated influenza vaccine. TCRdb reanalysed the RT-PCR reads using MiXCR and keeps one entry per CDR3 protein. The data show 150,000 to 200,000 distinct CDR3 sequences, about a tenth seen once. Study conclusions and caveats: New T cells are recruited in small numbers by each seasonal influenza vaccination, according to the authors' suggestion.

This CDR3 comprises 16 residues. Germline V gene sequence: CDR1 MNHEY, CDR2 SVGEGT. The ends lost 0 bases at V and 8 bases at J; junction bases unmatched: 7. The sequenced sample was non-naive T cells sorted from PBMCs, obtained about 6 weeks after vaccination. This sequence originates from a man aged 50 or older who received an inactivated influenza vaccine. The J gene is TRBJ2-1, the V gene TRBV6-2 or TRBV6-3, with 10 bases that match TRBD2. Written as DNA, the CDR3 is TGTGCCAGCAGTTACTCGATAGCGGGAGGTGAGGATGAGCAGTTCTTC. Encoded protein: CASSYSIAGGEDEQFF.